A selection of T cell receptor beta chains follows, all from one sample in a study of blood T cell repertoires in COVID-19. The method was immunoSEQ multiplex PCR; TCRdb's version includes in-frame clones alone and lacks a portion of them. The profile shows about 160,000 clones, roughly 90% of them singletons. Sequenced material: peripheral blood. These receptors were obtained from a woman in her 70s with acute or convalescent COVID-19. CDR3s include the opening cysteine and the closing phenylalanine or tryptophan.

>TRBJ1-1|TRBV2
CASSRWKQDTEAFF
>TRBJ2-7|TRBV28
CASSFLTGIRAEQYF
>TRBJ1-3|TRBV25-1
CASSEAGSGNTIYF
>TRBJ2-7|TRBV10-2
CASSDGRTTTTYEQYF
>TRBJ1-6|TRBV5-8
CASSLYTVNSPLHF
>TRBJ1-6|TRBV28
CASSPGGQLQPKWSPLHF
>TRBJ2-3|TRBV7-2
CASSLISGSATQYF
>TRBJ2-5|TRBV3-1/TRBV3-2
CASGGLAGRETQYF
>TRBJ1-4|TRBV5-1
CASSLGTGVGEKLFF
>TRBJ1-3|TRBV7-2
CASSLGQGNTIYF
>TRBJ1-5|TRBV7-9
CASSLGQGVQPQHF